This T cell receptor beta chain was sequenced during a study of blood T cell repertoires in COVID-19. Study information: Samples came from the United States, Italy and Spain, spanning acute and convalescent COVID-19.

Per the germline V gene, CDR1 is MNHNS and CDR2 is SASEGT. V lost 2 bases, J lost 3 bases, and 6 bases stayed unmatched. The CDR3 spans 16 residues. During active infection, Seattle patients enrolled and were then monitored through disease. Here immunoSEQ multiplex PCR was the method, and the copy in TCRdb shows in-frame clones only, minus some. The sample yields fewer than 700,000 clones, approximately 88% seen once. The sequencing sample was made of peripheral blood. J is TRBJ1-2 and V is TRBV6-1; 10 nucleotides align to TRBD1. The TCR was taken from a woman between 45 and 65 years old with COVID-19, enrolled during active disease. CDR3 amino acids: CASSESWGQGYYGYTF. The CDR3 DNA follows: TGTGCCAGCAGTGAATCGTGGGGACAGGGGTACTATGGCTACACCTTC.